Reported below is one T cell receptor beta chain. The target antigen is unknown. The CDR3 is 15 residues long. V was cut by 4 bases and J by 7 bases, with 20 bases left in between. Germline V CDR1 and CDR2: GTSNPN, SVGIG (reference sequence). Expressed TCRB transcripts got sequenced, as all isolated RNA was reverse transcribed. Sequencing was performed with immunoSEQ multiplex PCR; in TCRdb, only in-frame clones are kept and a portion is missing. The sample records 95,000 to 150,000 clones, approximately 15% being singletons. The source of the sample is a study of beta chain features in type 1 diabetes. Overall study findings and caveats: When VDJ junctions were examined, type 1 diabetes patients showed fewer insertions and more deletions. In every one of the four CD4+ subsets, TCRB CDR3s were moderately but significantly shorter in Type 1 diabetes patients.

Sequencing input: central memory CD4+ T cells from blood. The rearrangement uses TRBV30 and TRBJ2-1; possibly TRBD1 or TRBD2 for D (5 bases each). This receptor was obtained from a man between 18 and 29 years old with type 1 diabetes. CDR3 in DNA: TGTGCCTGGAACCCTAGAGGGACCCTTTTGAATGAGCAGTTCTTC. Its translation: CAWNPRGTLLNEQFF.